This paragraph covers one T cell receptor (beta chain) sequence. This record comes from a study of control samples from healthy donors and cancer patients. The protocol was immunoSEQ multiplex PCR, while the TCRdb copy is restricted to in-frame clones and leaves out a portion. The sample yields roughly 120,000 clones, over 90% seen once. The source is a man aged 30 to 39 in good health. The source material was blood.

Here the CDR3 DNA reads TGTGCCAGCAGCGGTAGTAGTCTCCCGGCGGGGGCACCCGGGTTTACCTTC. Encoded protein: CASSGSSLPAGAPGFTF. This sequence joins TRBV9 and TRBJ1-2; TRBD1 is a possible D gene (6 bases). CDR1 is SGDLS and CDR2 is YYNGEE in the germline V gene. Trimming pared 3 bases from V and 14 bases from J, leaving 32 bases between. The CDR3 extends over 17 amino acids.